The 9 T cell receptor beta chains below were found in one sample sequenced in a study of T cell repertoires in cytomegalovirus infection. TCRdb fed the reads into MiXCR, producing one record per CDR3 protein. The data hold roughly 630,000 distinct CDR3 sequences, with less than 25% observed a single time. Sequenced input: CD8+ T cells from PBMCs. The source is a human donor in good health (CMV status not recorded). Some clones in this sample may be carry-over from other donors' samples.

This clonotype was seen at least ten times. The genes are TRBV7-2 and TRBJ2-5; D perhaps matches TRBD1 (6 bases). Trimming removed 2 bases at V and 2 bases at J, with 15 bases between. The V gene's germline CDR1 is SGHTA and CDR2 FQGNSA. The CDR3 has 16 residues. CDR3 loop: CASSLTGTPIQETQYF. CDR3 nucleotide sequence: TGTGCCAGCAGCTTAACCGGGACACCCATACAAGAGACCCAGTACTTC.

There are many counts of this clonotype. V is TRBV6-2 or TRBV6-3 and J is TRBJ2-1; the D is unclear. Trimming removed 2 bases from V and 5 bases from J, with 13 bases in between. Germline CDR1 is MNHEY and CDR2 is SVGEGT. This CDR3 is built from 15 residues. CDR3 loop: CASSYAAGFNNEQFF. CDR3 nucleotides: TGTGCCAGCAGTTACGCGGCTGGATTCAACAATGAGCAGTTCTTC.

This clonotype was seen at least ten times. The rearrangement uses TRBV7-4 and TRBJ2-7; D is undetermined. Trimming pared 3 bases from V and 2 bases from J, leaving 11 bases between. The germline V gene has CDR1 SGHVT and CDR2 SQSDAQ. This CDR3 has 14 residues. The CDR3 here is CASSFARQAYEQYF. CDR3 bases: TGTGCCAGCAGCTTTGCCAGACAAGCCTACGAGCAGTACTTC.

This clonotype was counted a few times. This rearrangement joins TRBV7-6 to TRBJ2-1; 14 bases match TRBD2. The V gene end was trimmed by 5 bases and the J gene end by 2 bases; junction bases not matched to a gene: 8. The germline gives CDR1 SGHVS, CDR2 FNYEAQ. The CDR3 runs 18 residues. As DNA, the CDR3 is TGTGCCAGCAGCGAATCGGGACTAGCGGGGGCCCCCTACAATGAGCAGTTCTTC. It specifies CASSESGLAGAPYNEQFF.

This clonotype turned up a few times. V gene TRBV12-3 or TRBV12-4 combines with J gene TRBJ2-1; tentative D call: TRBD2 (5 bases). The CDR3 runs to 16 residues. Trimming took 4 bases from V and 2 from J, leaving 15 bases between them. The CDR3 here is CASSSAGGVPYNEQFF. The CDR3 coding sequence is TGTGCCAGCAGTTCCGCGGGTGGTGTCCCCTACAATGAGCAGTTCTTC.

This clonotype came up many times. The rearrangement links TRBV7-9 to TRBJ1-4; perhaps TRBD1 as D (6 bases). The germline CDR1 and CDR2 sequences are SEHNR and FQNEAQ (reference sequence). CDR3 size: 16 residues. V was shortened by 5 bases and J by 12 bases, with 25 bases between the two germline ends. In DNA form, the CDR3 reads TGTGCCAGCAGCCCCCCCGTACGACAGGACAAGGATCAACTGTTTTTT. Amino acid sequence: CASSPPVRQDKDQLFF.

This clonotype was detected ten times or more. The V gene is TRBV6-6, the J gene TRBJ2-5; TRBD2 aligns across 7 bases. The CDR3 runs to 16 residues. CDR1 is MNHNY, CDR2 SVGAGI, per germline (reference sequence). Trimming cost V 1 base and J 2 bases; bases outside gene matches: 7. CDR3 DNA: TGTGCCAGCAGTTACTTGAGACTAGCAGAACAAGAGACCCAGTACTTC. Translating gives CASSYLRLAEQETQYF.

About this clonotype itself: A read error may explain this, as a much larger clone is one base away. The chain has TRBV7-8 and TRBJ1-1; the match to TRBD1 covers 8 bases. The germline V gene has CDR1 SGHVS and CDR2 FQNEAQ. The CDR3 is made up of 15 amino acids. CDR3 in DNA: TGTGCCAGCAGCCCAGGACAGGGAATGAAGACTGAAGCTTTCTTT. Translated, it gives CASSPGQGMKTEAFF. The full variable domain, rest sourced from reference TRBV7-8 and TRBJ1-1, is GAGVSQSPRYKVAKRGQDVALRCDPISGHVSLFWYQQALGQGPEFLTYFQNEAQLDKSGLPSDRFFAERPEGSVSTLKIQRTQQEDSAVYLCASSPGQGMKTEAFFGQGTRLTVV.

This clonotype occurred many times. The chain has TRBV2 and TRBJ2-7; D remains ambiguous. Per germline, CDR1 SNHLY and CDR2 FYNNEI. The CDR3 is made up of 13 amino acids. V lost 0 bases and J lost 6, with 9 bases in between. CDR3 coding DNA: TGTGCCAGCAGTGAAGCGATCGGTAGCGAGCAGTACTTC. Amino acids: CASSEAIGSEQYF.